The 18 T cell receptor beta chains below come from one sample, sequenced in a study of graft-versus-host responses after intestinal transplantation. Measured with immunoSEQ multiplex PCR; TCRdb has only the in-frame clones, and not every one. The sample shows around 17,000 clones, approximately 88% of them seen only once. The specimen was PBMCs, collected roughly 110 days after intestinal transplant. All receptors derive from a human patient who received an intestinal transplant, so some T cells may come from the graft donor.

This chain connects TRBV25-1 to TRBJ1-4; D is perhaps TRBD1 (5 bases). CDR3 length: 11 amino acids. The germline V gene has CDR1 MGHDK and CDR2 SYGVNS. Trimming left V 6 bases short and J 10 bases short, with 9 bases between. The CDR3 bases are TGTGCCAGCAGGGGGGGTGGAAAACTGTTTTTT. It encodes CASRGGGKLFF.

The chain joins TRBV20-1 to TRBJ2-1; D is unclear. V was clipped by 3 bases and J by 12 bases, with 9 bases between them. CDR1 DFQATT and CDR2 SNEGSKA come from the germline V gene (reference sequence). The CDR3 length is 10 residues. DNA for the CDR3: TGCAGTGCTAGCGGACCTCGGCAGTTCTTC. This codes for CSASGPRQFF.

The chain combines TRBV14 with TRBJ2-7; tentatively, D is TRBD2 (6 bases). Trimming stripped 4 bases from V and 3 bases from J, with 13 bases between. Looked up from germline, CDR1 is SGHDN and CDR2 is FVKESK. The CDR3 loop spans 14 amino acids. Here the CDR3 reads CASSRPGLHYEQYF. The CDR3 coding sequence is TGTGCCAGCAGCCGTCCGGGACTCCACTACGAGCAGTACTTC. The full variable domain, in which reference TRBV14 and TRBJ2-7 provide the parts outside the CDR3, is EAGVTQFPSHSVIEKGQTVTLRCDPISGHDNLYWYRRVMGKEIKFLLHFVKESKQDESGMPNNRFLAERTGGTYSTLKVQPAELEDSGVYFCASSRPGLHYEQYFGPGTRLTVT.

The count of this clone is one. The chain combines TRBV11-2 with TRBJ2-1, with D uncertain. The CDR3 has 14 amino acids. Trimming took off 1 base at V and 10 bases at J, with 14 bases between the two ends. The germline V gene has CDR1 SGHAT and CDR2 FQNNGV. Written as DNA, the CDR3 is TGTGCCAGCAGCTTAGTAAGGCCCATCGGGGAGCAGTTCTTC. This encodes CASSLVRPIGEQFF.

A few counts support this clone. Here the CDR3 DNA reads TGTGCCAGTAGTTCTAGGACAGGGGGAGGAACTGAAGCTTTCTTT. Protein: CASSSRTGGGTEAFF. The chain is built from TRBV19 and TRBJ1-1; TRBD1 matches at 10 bases. The CDR3 contains 15 residues. The V segment lost 5 bases and the J segment 5 bases; nucleotides outside the gene matches: 8. Germline-derived CDR1 and CDR2 are LNHDA and SQIVND (reference sequence). The variable domain in full, with the rest retrieved from reference TRBV19 and TRBJ1-1, is DGGITQSPKYLFRKEGQNVTLSCEQNLNHDAMYWYRQDPGQGLRLIYYSQIVNDFQKGDIAEGYSVSREKKESFPLTVTSAQKNPTAFYLCASSSRTGGGTEAFFGQGTRLTVV.

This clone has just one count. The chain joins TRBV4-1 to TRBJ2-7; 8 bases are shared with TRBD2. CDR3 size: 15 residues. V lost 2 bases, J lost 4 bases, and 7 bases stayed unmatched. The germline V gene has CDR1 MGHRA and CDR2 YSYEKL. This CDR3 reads CASSQTGTRAYEQYF. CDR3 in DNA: TGCGCCAGCAGCCAAACCGGGACTAGAGCATACGAGCAGTACTTC.

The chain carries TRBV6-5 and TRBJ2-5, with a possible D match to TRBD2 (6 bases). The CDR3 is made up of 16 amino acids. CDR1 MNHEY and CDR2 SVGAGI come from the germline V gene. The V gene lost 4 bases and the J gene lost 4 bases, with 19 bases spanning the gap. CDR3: CASSFFREGGSETQYF. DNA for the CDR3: TGTGCCAGCAGTTTCTTCCGCGAGGGAGGTTCAGAGACCCAGTACTTC.

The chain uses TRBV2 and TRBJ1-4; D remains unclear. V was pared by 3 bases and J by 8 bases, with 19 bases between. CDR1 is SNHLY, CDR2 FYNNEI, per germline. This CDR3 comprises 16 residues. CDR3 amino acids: CASSESPLTSGEKLFF. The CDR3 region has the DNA TGTGCCAGCAGTGAGAGCCCGTTAACCTCCGGGGAAAAACTGTTTTTT.

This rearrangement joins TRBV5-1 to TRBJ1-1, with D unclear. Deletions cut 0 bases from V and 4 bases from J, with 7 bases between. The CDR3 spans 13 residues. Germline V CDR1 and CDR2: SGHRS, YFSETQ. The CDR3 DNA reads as TGCGCCAGCAGCTTGGAAAGAGTCACTGAAGCTTTCTTT. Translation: CASSLERVTEAFF.

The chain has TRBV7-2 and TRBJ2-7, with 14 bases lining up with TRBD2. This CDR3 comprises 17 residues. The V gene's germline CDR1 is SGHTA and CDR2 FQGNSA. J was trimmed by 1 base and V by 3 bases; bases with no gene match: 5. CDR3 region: CASSFGTSGRSSYEQYF. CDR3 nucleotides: TGTGCCAGCAGCTTCGGGACTAGCGGGAGATCGTCCTACGAGCAGTACTTC.

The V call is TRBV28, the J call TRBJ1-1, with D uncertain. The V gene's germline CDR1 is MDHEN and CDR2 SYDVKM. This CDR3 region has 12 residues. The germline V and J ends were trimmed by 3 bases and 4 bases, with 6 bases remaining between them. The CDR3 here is CASSLSGTEAFF. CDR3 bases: TGTGCCAGCAGTTTGTCGGGCACTGAAGCTTTCTTT.

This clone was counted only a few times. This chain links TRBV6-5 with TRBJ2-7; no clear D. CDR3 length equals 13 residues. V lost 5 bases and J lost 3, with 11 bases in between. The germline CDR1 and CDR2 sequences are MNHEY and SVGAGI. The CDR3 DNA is TGTGCCAGCAGTGAAATTCTGTTCTACGAGCAGTACTTC. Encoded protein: CASSEILFYEQYF.

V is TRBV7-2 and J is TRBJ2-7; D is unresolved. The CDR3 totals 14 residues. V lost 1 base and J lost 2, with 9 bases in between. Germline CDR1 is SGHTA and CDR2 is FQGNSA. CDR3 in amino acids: CASSLDLSPYEQYF. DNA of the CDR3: TGTGCCAGCAGCTTAGACCTGTCCCCCTACGAGCAGTACTTC.

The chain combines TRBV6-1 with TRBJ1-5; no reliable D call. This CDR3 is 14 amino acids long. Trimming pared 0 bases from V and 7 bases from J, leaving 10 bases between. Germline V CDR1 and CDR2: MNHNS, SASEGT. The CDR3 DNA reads TGTGCCAGCAGTGAAGCAGGGATTAACCAGCCCCAGCATTTT. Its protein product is CASSEAGINQPQHF.

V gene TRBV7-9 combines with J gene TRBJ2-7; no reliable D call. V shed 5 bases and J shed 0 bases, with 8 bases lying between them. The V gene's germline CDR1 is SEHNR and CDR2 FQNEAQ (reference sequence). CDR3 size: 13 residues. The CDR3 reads CASSPRSSYEQYF. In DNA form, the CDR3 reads TGTGCCAGCAGCCCCAGAAGCTCCTACGAGCAGTACTTC.

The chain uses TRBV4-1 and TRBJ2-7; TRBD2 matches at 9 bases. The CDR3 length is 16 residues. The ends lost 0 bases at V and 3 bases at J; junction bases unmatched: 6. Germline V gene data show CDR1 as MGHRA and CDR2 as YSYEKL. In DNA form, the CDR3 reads TGCGCCAGCAGCCAAGATCGAGCGGGAGGTCGCTACGAGCAGTACTTC. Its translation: CASSQDRAGGRYEQYF.

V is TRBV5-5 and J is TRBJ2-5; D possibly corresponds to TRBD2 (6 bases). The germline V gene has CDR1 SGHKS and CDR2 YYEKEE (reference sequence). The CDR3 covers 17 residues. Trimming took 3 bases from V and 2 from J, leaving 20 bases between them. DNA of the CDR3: TGTGCCAGCAGCTGGGGTTGGTCCTCGACTAGGCAAGAGACCCAGTACTTC. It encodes CASSWGWSSTRQETQYF. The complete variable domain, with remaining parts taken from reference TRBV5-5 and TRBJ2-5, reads DAGVTQSPTHLIKTRGQQVTLRCSPISGHKSVSWYQQVLGQGPQFIFQYYEKEERGRGNFPDRFSARQFPNYSSELNVNALLLGDSALYLCASSWGWSSTRQETQYFGPGTRLLVL.

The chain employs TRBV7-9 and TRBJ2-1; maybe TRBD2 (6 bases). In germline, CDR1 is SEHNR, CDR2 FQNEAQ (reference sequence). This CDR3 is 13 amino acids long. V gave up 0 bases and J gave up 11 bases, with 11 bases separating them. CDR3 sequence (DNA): TGTGCCAGCAGCTTAGCGCACGGGGGACAGCAGTTCTTC. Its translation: CASSLAHGGQQFF.